This is a list of T cell receptor beta chains from one sample in a study of cytomegalovirus exposure and HLA in healthy donors. Assay: immunoSEQ multiplex PCR; the TCRdb copy retains only in-frame clones and omits some. Of more than 140,000 clones in the sample, more than 60% were seen once. The sequencing sample was made of PBMCs. The receptors originated from a man aged 40-55 years in good health and CMV-seronegative. Both conserved end residues are part of each CDR3. The order of the fields is D gene, clone size, J gene, V gene, CDR3 protein, CDR3 DNA. D genes are given only for firm matches. Clone size, where shown, is once, few, many, or a class for clones that have expanded.

d_call: -; clone_size: -; j_call: TRBJ2-2; v_call: TRBV7-2; cdr3_aa: CASSQDSDSEYTGELFF; cdr3_nt: TGTGCCAGCAGCCAAGACAGTGACAGCGAGTACACCGGGGAGCTGTTTTTT
d_call: TRBD2; clone_size: -; j_call: TRBJ2-3; v_call: TRBV2; cdr3_aa: CASSRTSGGAWGTDTQYF; cdr3_nt: TGTGCCAGCAGTCGAACTAGCGGGGGGGCGTGGGGCACAGATACGCAGTATTTT
d_call: TRBD1; clone_size: -; j_call: TRBJ1-1; v_call: TRBV7-2; cdr3_aa: CAISFHRGGTEAFF; cdr3_nt: TGTGCCATCAGCTTTCACAGGGGGGGTACTGAAGCTTTCTTT
d_call: TRBD1; clone_size: -; j_call: TRBJ1-5; v_call: TRBV11-1; cdr3_aa: CASSPGQGAFQPQHF; cdr3_nt: TGTGCCAGCAGCCCGGGACAGGGGGCTTTTCAGCCCCAGCATTTT
d_call: -; clone_size: -; j_call: TRBJ2-7; v_call: TRBV4-1; cdr3_aa: CASSQDPGREQYF; cdr3_nt: TGCGCCAGCAGCCAAGATCCAGGCCGGGAGCAGTACTTC
d_call: TRBD2; clone_size: -; j_call: TRBJ2-1; v_call: TRBV5-1; cdr3_aa: CASSSLTSGGRNEQFF; cdr3_nt: TGCGCCAGCAGCTCACTGACTAGCGGGGGGAGAAATGAGCAGTTCTTC
d_call: -; clone_size: -; j_call: TRBJ1-2; v_call: TRBV28; cdr3_aa: CASRETASTDGYTF; cdr3_nt: TGTGCCAGCAGGGAGACTGCTTCCACGGATGGCTACACCTTC
d_call: -; clone_size: -; j_call: TRBJ1-5; v_call: TRBV18; cdr3_aa: CASSEGGGNQPQHF; cdr3_nt: TGTGCCAGCTCCGAGGGGGGGGGCAATCAGCCCCAGCATTTT
d_call: TRBD2; clone_size: -; j_call: TRBJ2-3; v_call: TRBV19; cdr3_aa: CASSMELAGGPSRDTQYF; cdr3_nt: TGTGCCAGTAGTATGGAGCTAGCGGGGGGGCCGTCGAGAGATACGCAGTATTTT
d_call: -; clone_size: -; j_call: TRBJ1-1; v_call: TRBV5-4; cdr3_aa: CASSLGGVMNTEAFF; cdr3_nt: TGTGCCAGCAGCTTGGGGGGGGTTATGAACACTGAAGCTTTCTTT
d_call: -; clone_size: few; j_call: TRBJ2-7; v_call: TRBV6-6; cdr3_aa: CASSYSSGGTYEQYF; cdr3_nt: TGTGCCAGCAGTTACTCGTCAGGGGGGACCTACGAGCAGTACTTC
d_call: -; clone_size: -; j_call: TRBJ2-6; v_call: TRBV7-9; cdr3_aa: CASSLGEGSSGANVLTF; cdr3_nt: TGTGCCAGCAGCTTAGGAGAGGGCAGCTCTGGGGCCAACGTCCTGACTTTC
d_call: -; clone_size: -; j_call: TRBJ2-2; v_call: TRBV27; cdr3_aa: CASSSGQLANGELFF; cdr3_nt: TGTGCCAGCAGTTCCGGACAACTTGCTAACGGGGAGCTGTTTTTT
d_call: -; clone_size: -; j_call: TRBJ2-2; v_call: TRBV4-3; cdr3_aa: CASSQVLARTNTGELFF; cdr3_nt: TGCGCCAGCAGCCAAGTTTTAGCCCGTACCAACACCGGGGAGCTGTTTTTT
d_call: TRBD1; clone_size: -; j_call: TRBJ2-2; v_call: TRBV25-1; cdr3_aa: CASNTRQGGTGELFF; cdr3_nt: TGTGCCAGCAATACTAGACAGGGGGGCACCGGGGAGCTGTTTTTT
d_call: -; clone_size: -; j_call: TRBJ1-1; v_call: TRBV5-1; cdr3_aa: CASSPRGMGGVTEAFF; cdr3_nt: TGCGCCAGCAGCCCGCGGGGGATGGGGGGTGTCACTGAAGCTTTCTTT
d_call: TRBD2; clone_size: -; j_call: TRBJ2-5; v_call: TRBV7-9; cdr3_aa: CASSSSPGLAASETQYF; cdr3_nt: TGTGCCAGCAGCTCATCCCCAGGACTAGCTGCCTCAGAGACCCAGTACTTC
d_call: -; clone_size: -; j_call: TRBJ2-3; v_call: TRBV11-2; cdr3_aa: CASRTQGKGPDTQYF; cdr3_nt: TGTGCCAGCAGAACTCAGGGGAAGGGGCCAGATACGCAGTATTTT
d_call: -; clone_size: -; j_call: TRBJ2-3; v_call: TRBV19; cdr3_aa: CASSTYTDTQYF; cdr3_nt: TGTGCCAGTAGTACCTACACAGATACGCAGTATTTT
d_call: TRBD1; clone_size: few; j_call: TRBJ1-2; v_call: TRBV28; cdr3_aa: CASADGQGYFGYTF; cdr3_nt: TGTGCCAGCGCTGACGGACAGGGGTATTTTGGCTACACCTTC
d_call: TRBD1; clone_size: -; j_call: TRBJ1-6; v_call: TRBV10-3; cdr3_aa: CAISESTGQGNSPLHF; cdr3_nt: TGTGCCATCAGTGAGTCGACGGGACAGGGTAATTCACCCCTCCACTTT
d_call: TRBD1; clone_size: -; j_call: TRBJ1-2; v_call: TRBV5-1; cdr3_aa: CASSTRTGTASIYGYTF; cdr3_nt: TGCGCCAGCAGTACCCGAACCGGGACAGCAAGTATTTATGGCTACACCTTC
d_call: -; clone_size: -; j_call: TRBJ1-4; v_call: TRBV18; cdr3_aa: CASSDTQTNEKLFF; cdr3_nt: TGTGCCAGCTCCGACACCCAAACTAATGAAAAACTGTTTTTT
d_call: TRBD1; clone_size: -; j_call: TRBJ1-2; v_call: TRBV15; cdr3_aa: CATVRDRAYYGYTF; cdr3_nt: TGTGCCACCGTCCGGGACAGAGCGTATTATGGCTACACCTTC
d_call: -; clone_size: once; j_call: TRBJ1-2; v_call: TRBV27; cdr3_aa: CASSLRGGGYTF; cdr3_nt: TGTGCCAGCAGTTTGCGAGGGGGTGGCTACACCTTC
d_call: TRBD1; clone_size: -; j_call: TRBJ1-5; v_call: TRBV28; cdr3_aa: CASSPGGNGNQPQHF; cdr3_nt: TGTGCCAGCAGCCCAGGGGGAAACGGCAATCAGCCCCAGCATTTT
d_call: TRBD1; clone_size: few; j_call: TRBJ2-7; v_call: TRBV19; cdr3_aa: CASSLGGQLYEQYF; cdr3_nt: TGTGCCAGTAGTCTAGGGGGACAGCTCTACGAGCAGTACTTC
d_call: -; clone_size: -; j_call: TRBJ1-1; v_call: TRBV11-2; cdr3_aa: CASSLDLARDTEAFF; cdr3_nt: TGTGCCAGCAGCTTAGATCTCGCCAGGGACACTGAAGCTTTCTTT
d_call: TRBD1; clone_size: few; j_call: TRBJ2-7; v_call: TRBV5-6; cdr3_aa: CASSPGQGAWEQYF; cdr3_nt: TGTGCCAGCAGCCCGGGACAGGGGGCTTGGGAGCAGTACTTC